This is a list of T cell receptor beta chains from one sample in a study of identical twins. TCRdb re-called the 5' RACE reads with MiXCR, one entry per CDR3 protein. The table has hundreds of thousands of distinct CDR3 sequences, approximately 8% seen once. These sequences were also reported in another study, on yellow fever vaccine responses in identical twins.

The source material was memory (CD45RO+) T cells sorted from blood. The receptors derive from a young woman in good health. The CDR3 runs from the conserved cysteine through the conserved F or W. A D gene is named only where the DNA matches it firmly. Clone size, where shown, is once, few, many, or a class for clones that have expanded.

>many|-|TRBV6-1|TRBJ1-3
TGTGCCAGCACCTCCGGGCCAAATGGAAACACCATATATTTT
CASTSGPNGNTIYF
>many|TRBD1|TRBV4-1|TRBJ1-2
TGCGCCAGCAGCCGGCCTGGACAGGGGGCGCGGAACTATGGCTACACCTTC
CASSRPGQGARNYGYTF
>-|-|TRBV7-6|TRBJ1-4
TGTGCCAGCAGCCTTCCAACAGGAAAACTGTTTTTT
CASSLPTGKLFF
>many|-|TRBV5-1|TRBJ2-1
TGCGCCAGCAGCTCCGGGGTTGGCGCCTACAATGAGCAGTTCTTC
CASSSGVGAYNEQFF
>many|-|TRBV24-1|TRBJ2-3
TGTGCCCCCAACCGCACACAGGATTTTGCATGCGCAGATACGCAGTATTTT
CAPNRTQDFACADTQYF
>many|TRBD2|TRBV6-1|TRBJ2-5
TGTGCCAGCAGACGGGGACTAGCGGGGAATCATGTGGAGACCCAGTACTTC
CASRRGLAGNHVETQYF
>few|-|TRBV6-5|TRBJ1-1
TGTGCCAGCAGTTACGGGTCAGGGAACACTGAAGCTTTCTTT
CASSYGSGNTEAFF
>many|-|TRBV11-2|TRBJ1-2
TGTGCCAGCAGCCCCTTGACAGTGGGTTATGGCTACACCTTC
CASSPLTVGYGYTF
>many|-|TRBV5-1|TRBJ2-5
TGCGCCAGCAGCTTGATGGGGCAGAACTCTCAAGAGACCCAGTACTTC
CASSLMGQNSQETQYF
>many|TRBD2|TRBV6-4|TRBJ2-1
TGTGCCAGCACTGAGAATAGCGGGGGCTACAATGAGCAGTTCTTC
CASTENSGGYNEQFF
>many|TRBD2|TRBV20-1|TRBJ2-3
TGCAGTGCTTACCTAGCGGGGGCCCCCACAGATACGCAGTATTTT
CSAYLAGAPTDTQYF
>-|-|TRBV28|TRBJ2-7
TGTGCCAGCAGTTCGAGTCCTGTTGGGCCATACTACGAGCAGTACTTC
CASSSSPVGPYYEQYF